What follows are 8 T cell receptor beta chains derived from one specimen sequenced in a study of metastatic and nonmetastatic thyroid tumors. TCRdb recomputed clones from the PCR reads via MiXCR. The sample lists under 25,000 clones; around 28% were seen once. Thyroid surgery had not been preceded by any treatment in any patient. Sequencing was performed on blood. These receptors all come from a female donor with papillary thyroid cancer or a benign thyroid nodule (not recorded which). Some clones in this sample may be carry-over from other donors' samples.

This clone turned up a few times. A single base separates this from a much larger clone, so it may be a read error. The DNA of the CDR3 is TGCAGCGTTTCCAGGGGGCCTTCCTACGAGCAGTACTTC. Its translation is CSVSRGPSYEQYF. The chain links TRBV29-1 to TRBJ2-7, with 8 nucleotides matching TRBD1. Germline CDR1 reads SQVTM; CDR2 reads ANQGSEA. Unmatched junction bases numbered 4, after V lost 5 bases and J lost 1 base. This CDR3 is built from 13 residues.

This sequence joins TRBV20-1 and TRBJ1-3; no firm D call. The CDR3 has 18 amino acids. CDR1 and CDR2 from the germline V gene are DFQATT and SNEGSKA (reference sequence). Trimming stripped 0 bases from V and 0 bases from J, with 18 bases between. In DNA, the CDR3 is TGCAGTGCTAGAGATTCCAAGGCTCACGGGAACTCTGGAAACACCATATATTTT. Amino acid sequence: CSARDSKAHGNSGNTIYF.

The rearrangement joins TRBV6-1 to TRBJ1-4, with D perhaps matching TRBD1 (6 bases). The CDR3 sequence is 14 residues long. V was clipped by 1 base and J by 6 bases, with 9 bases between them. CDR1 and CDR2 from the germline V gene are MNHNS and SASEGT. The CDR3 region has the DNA TGTGCCAGCAGTGAAGGACAGGAAGATGAAAAACTGTTTTTT. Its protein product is CASSEGQEDEKLFF.

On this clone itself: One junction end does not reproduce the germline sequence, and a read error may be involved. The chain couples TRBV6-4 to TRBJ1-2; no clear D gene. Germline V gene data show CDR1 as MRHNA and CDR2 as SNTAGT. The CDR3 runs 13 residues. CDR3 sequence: CASRDSGPYGYTF. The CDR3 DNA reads TGTGCCAGCAGAGACTCGGGTCCCTATGGCTACACCTTC.

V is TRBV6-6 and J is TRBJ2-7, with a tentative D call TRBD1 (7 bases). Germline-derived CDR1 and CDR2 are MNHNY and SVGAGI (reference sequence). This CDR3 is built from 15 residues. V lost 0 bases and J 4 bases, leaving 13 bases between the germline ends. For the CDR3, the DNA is TGTGCCAGCAGTTACTCGGAGCAGGGGGGATACGAGCAGTACTTC. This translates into CASSYSEQGGYEQYF.

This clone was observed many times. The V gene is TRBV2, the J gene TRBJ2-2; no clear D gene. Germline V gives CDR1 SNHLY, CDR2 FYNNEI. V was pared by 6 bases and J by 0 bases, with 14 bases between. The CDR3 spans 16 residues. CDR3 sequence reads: CASRKRGGANTGELFF. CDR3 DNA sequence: TGTGCCAGCAGGAAGAGAGGTGGCGCGAACACCGGGGAGCTGTTTTTT.

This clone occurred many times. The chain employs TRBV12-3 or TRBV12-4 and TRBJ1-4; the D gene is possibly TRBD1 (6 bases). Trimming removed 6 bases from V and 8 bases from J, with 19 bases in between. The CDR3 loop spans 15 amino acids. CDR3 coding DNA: TGTGCCAGCAGCTTTCATCCGGGACAAAGGGAAAAACTGTTTTTT. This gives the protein CASSFHPGQREKLFF.

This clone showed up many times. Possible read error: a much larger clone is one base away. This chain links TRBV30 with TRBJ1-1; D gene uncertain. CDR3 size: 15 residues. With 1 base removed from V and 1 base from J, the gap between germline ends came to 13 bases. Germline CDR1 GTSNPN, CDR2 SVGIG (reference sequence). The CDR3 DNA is TGTGCCTGGAGTGCCTTGGGGAGGGCGAACACTGAAGCTTTCTTT. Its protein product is CAWSALGRANTEAFF.